The sequence of this T cell receptor beta chain was determined in a study of technical replicates of blood from a few donors (dated by TCRdb to 2017 to 2019). The germline V gene gives CDR1 as ENHRY and CDR2 as SYGVKD. V ends up 7 bases short and J 1 base short, with an unmatched junction base count of 3. CDR3 length: 13 amino acids, cysteine to phenylalanine. Only the CDR3 region is kept as DNA, spanning 39 bases read in frame from base 1. A remark on this clone: The target of this receptor is not known. Within one base of it there is no much larger clone, and no base qualities were kept.

The method was the immunoSEQ multiplex PCR assay. As stored in TCRdb, this immuneACCESS dataset retains in-frame rearrangements with V and J assigned. A fraction of the clones does not appear; measured against another copy, unresolved V genes explain less than half of the discrepancy, and the remainder lacks a known reason. In this sample the table shows around 72,000 clones, more than 85% of which occur a single time. The ten top clones hold 4.7% of the sample. The TCR comes from a human donor in good health. Some clones in this sample may be carry-over from other donors' samples. The material sequenced was PBMCs. The V and J segments used are TRBV10-3 and TRBJ1-1, with 7 central nucleotides matching TRBD1. The DNA is as follows: TGTGCCATCACAGGGGGGACGAACACTGAAGCTTTCTTT. Its coded protein is CAITGGTNTEAFF.